The 23 T cell receptor beta chains in this list originate from one sample, sequenced in a study of blood T cells in healthy people across ages. The use of a sample-barcoded 5' primer and a J-beta primer mix characterized a second PCR of about 6 to 12 cycles. TCRdb passed the 5' RACE reads through MiXCR, listing each CDR3 protein once. The data show roughly 680,000 distinct CDR3 sequences, around a fifth seen once. Sequenced: blood. Source of these receptors: a man between 70 and 80 years old in good health.

Only a few counts were recorded for this clonotype. The rearrangement uses TRBV6-5 and TRBJ2-5; no clear D. The CDR3 totals 15 residues. The germline gives CDR1 MNHEY, CDR2 SVGAGI. Trimming removed 5 bases at V and 4 bases at J, with 17 bases between. The CDR3 is CASSQNPGLRETQYF. CDR3 bases: TGTGCCAGCAGTCAGAACCCGGGCCTCCGAGAGACCCAGTACTTC.

As for this clonotype: One end of the junction is discordant with germline, which a read error may explain. The chain links TRBV3-1 to TRBJ1-2; D ambiguous. The germline gives CDR1 LGHDT, CDR2 YNNKEL (reference sequence). This CDR3 has 14 residues. Here the CDR3 reads CASSPSGAAGLPSF. CDR3 bases: TGTGCCAGCAGCCCTAGTGGAGCCGCCGGGCTACCATCCTTC.

This chain joins TRBV20-1 and TRBJ2-5; maybe TRBD2 (6 bases). Germline V gene lookup returns CDR1 DFQATT and CDR2 SNEGSKA (reference sequence). V was clipped by 1 base and J by 1 base, with 13 bases between them. The length of the CDR3 is 15 residues. This CDR3 reads CSARVGGVSQETQYF. The CDR3 DNA reads as TGCAGTGCTAGAGTGGGCGGGGTGTCCCAAGAGACCCAGTACTTC.

CDR3 nucleotide sequence: TGCGCCAGCAGCTTCGACGGGACAGGGAGCAATCAGCCCCAGCATTTT. Encoded protein: CASSFDGTGSNQPQHF. The V call is TRBV5-1, the J call TRBJ1-5; TRBD1 matches 9 bases. The V gene end was trimmed by 2 bases and the J gene end by 1 base; junction bases not matched to a gene: 4. This CDR3 contains 16 residues. Germline CDR1 and CDR2: SGHRS and YFSETQ.

V and J are TRBV5-1 and TRBJ2-5; tentatively, D is TRBD2 (6 bases). The V end lost 4 bases, the J end lost 0 bases, and 16 bases lay between the germline ends. The CDR3 is 16 residues long. Germline V gene lookup returns CDR1 SGHRS and CDR2 YFSETQ. The CDR3 is CASSQTSYRYQETQYF. The CDR3 DNA sequence: TGCGCCAGCAGCCAGACTAGTTACAGGTACCAAGAGACCCAGTACTTC. The full variable domain, with the rest looked up from reference TRBV5-1 and TRBJ2-5, is KAGVTQTPRYLIKTRGQQVTLSCSPISGHRSVSWYQQTPGQGLQFLFEYFSETQRNKGNFPGRFSGRQFSNSRSEMNVSTLELGDSALYLCASSQTSYRYQETQYFGPGTRLLVL.

The V and J genes are TRBV6-5 and TRBJ2-5; D possibly matches TRBD1 or TRBD2 (5 bases each). The tail of the sequence fits TRBJ2-7 better, so the J call may be wrong. The length of the CDR3 is 13 residues. From germline, CDR1 is MNHEY and CDR2 SVGAGI. DNA of the CDR3: TGTGCCAGCAGTGCTTGGGGGACCTACGAGCAGTACTTC. Translation: CASSAWGTYEQYF.

This clonotype was recorded a few times. The chain uses TRBV5-1 and TRBJ2-5, with 7 bases matching TRBD2. CDR1 and CDR2 from the germline V gene are SGHRS and YFSETQ. The CDR3 sequence is 13 residues long. Trimming removed 7 bases from V and 1 base from J; junction bases left unmatched: 4. The CDR3 sequence is CASSREVQETQYF. The CDR3 DNA is TGCGCCAGCTCTCGGGAGGTCCAAGAGACCCAGTACTTC.

This clonotype appeared a few times. The chain links TRBV6-2 or TRBV6-3 to TRBJ2-4; no clear D gene. Per the germline V gene, CDR1 is MNHEY and CDR2 is SVGEGT. This CDR3 has 12 amino acids. V lost 0 bases to trimming and J lost 6 bases, with 3 bases between them. The CDR3 nucleotides are TGTGCCAGCAGTTACTCAGCAAACATTCAGTACTTC. It yields the protein CASSYSANIQYF.

The genes are TRBV20-1 and TRBJ2-5; TRBD2 is a possible D gene (5 bases). Judging by the DNA end, TRBJ2-1 fits better; the J call may be wrong. This CDR3 region has 13 residues. In germline, CDR1 is DFQATT, CDR2 SNEGSKA (reference sequence). Here the CDR3 reads CSARKDLGDEQFF. Written as DNA, the CDR3 is TGCAGTGCTAGAAAGGACTTAGGCGATGAGCAGTTCTTC.

This chain connects TRBV12-3 or TRBV12-4 to TRBJ1-4; D is unresolved. V was cut by 1 base and J by 16 bases, with 16 bases left in between. The CDR3 has 13 residues. The CDR3 DNA follows: TGTGCCAGCAGTTTAGGCGGACCCGGTTTGAAGTTTTTT. It translates to CASSLGGPGLKFF.

This rearrangement joins TRBV4-3 to TRBJ2-1; D is undetermined. V was pared by 0 bases and J by 12 bases, with 15 bases between. From germline, CDR1 is LGHNA and CDR2 YSLEER. The CDR3 length is 14 residues. The CDR3, as DNA: TGCGCCAGCAGCCAAGAAGGAGTGGGTGCCGGGCAGTTCTTC. Its protein product is CASSQEGVGAGQFF.

This clonotype was seen more than once but under ten times. This chain connects TRBV20-1 to TRBJ1-2, with a weak D call TRBD1 (5 bases). This CDR3 has 16 amino acids. CDR1 is DFQATT, CDR2 SNEGSKA, per germline (reference sequence). Trimming cost V 3 bases and J 8 bases, with 25 bases left between them. CDR3 DNA: TGCAGTGCTAGTACCGGGACGTACATCCGAATCACAGGCTACACCTTC. It specifies CSASTGTYIRITGYTF.

The chain combines TRBV15 with TRBJ1-4; the match to TRBD1 covers 7 bases. The CDR3 totals 15 residues. The V and J ends lost 1 base and 8 bases, in that order; junction bases with no gene match: 7. Germline CDR1 LNHNV, CDR2 YYDKDF (reference sequence). CDR3 DNA sequence: TGTGCCACCAGCAGAGGGGGGCAGGGGGAAGAAAAACTGTTTTTT. This encodes CATSRGGQGEEKLFF.

J is TRBJ2-7 and V is TRBV6-1; D gene uncertain. Germline values: CDR1 MNHNS, CDR2 SASEGT. The CDR3 runs to 12 residues. Deletions cut 2 bases from V and 5 bases from J, with 7 bases between. CDR3 DNA: TGTGCCAGCAGTGAATGGACGGACGAGCAGTACTTC. Its protein is CASSEWTDEQYF.

This clonotype was seen more than once but under ten times. The V call is TRBV9, the J call TRBJ1-2; tentatively, D is TRBD1 (5 bases). Germline V CDR1 and CDR2: SGDLS, YYNGEE. The CDR3 covers 14 residues. The V gene lost 2 bases and the J gene lost 7 bases, with 15 bases spanning the gap. The CDR3 DNA reads as TGTGCCAGCAGCGTTGGGACCCGGGAAGTTGGCTACACCTTC. Its protein is CASSVGTREVGYTF.

This clonotype was seen once. A much more abundant neighbour one base away suggests this may be a read error. The rearrangement links TRBV29-1 to TRBJ2-3; 9 bases are shared with TRBD2. J lost 5 bases, V lost 4 bases, and 7 bases had no gene match. The CDR3 has 14 amino acids. The germline V gene encodes CDR1 SQVTM and CDR2 ANQGSEA. The CDR3 here is CSVASGTGIDTQYF. For the CDR3, the DNA is TGCAGCGTTGCTAGCGGGACTGGCATAGATACGCAGTATTTT.

The rearrangement links TRBV6-6 to TRBJ2-5, with D hard to call. There are 11 residues in the CDR3. Trimming left V 0 bases short and J 11 bases short, with 7 bases between. In germline, CDR1 is MNHNY, CDR2 SVGAGI (reference sequence). The CDR3 DNA follows: TGTGCCAGCAGTTACTCGAGACAACAGTACTTC. This gives the protein CASSYSRQQYF.

This clonotype was found a few times. The chain joins TRBV10-3 to TRBJ2-5, with 11 bases identical to TRBD1. The tail of the sequence fits TRBJ2-1 better, so the J call may be wrong. This CDR3 has 16 amino acids. From germline, CDR1 is ENHRY and CDR2 SYGVKD. This CDR3 reads CAISESPGQGALEQFF. The CDR3 DNA reads as TGTGCCATCAGTGAGTCGCCCGGACAGGGGGCGCTTGAGCAGTTCTTC.

This chain connects TRBV11-2 to TRBJ2-2, with 9 nucleotides matching TRBD2. V lost 1 base, J lost 1 base, and 10 bases stayed unmatched. CDR3 length: 19 residues. The germline gives CDR1 SGHAT, CDR2 FQNNGV. The CDR3 reads CASSLVLGLATENTGELFF. The DNA of the CDR3 is TGTGCCAGCAGCTTAGTCCTTGGACTAGCGACAGAGAACACCGGGGAGCTGTTTTTT.

The chain employs TRBV5-1 and TRBJ2-5, with 11 bases fitting TRBD2. Germline values: CDR1 SGHRS, CDR2 YFSETQ. V gave up 3 bases and J gave up 3 bases; unmatched junction bases: 7. The CDR3 runs to 16 residues. The CDR3 sequence: CASSSIAGLAEETQYF. DNA of the CDR3: TGCGCCAGCAGCTCGATTGCGGGACTAGCGGAAGAGACCCAGTACTTC.

There are a few counts of this clonotype. For the CDR3, the DNA is TGCGCCAGCAGCCCGCACCGGACAGGGTCTGGAAACACCATATATTTT. Protein product: CASSPHRTGSGNTIYF. The genes are TRBV5-1 and TRBJ1-3; TRBD1 aligns across 8 bases. CDR1 is SGHRS and CDR2 is YFSETQ in the germline V gene. Trimming cost V 4 bases and J 1 base; bases outside gene matches: 7. The CDR3 is made up of 16 amino acids.

Ten or more counts support this clonotype. This sequence joins TRBV5-1 and TRBJ2-1, with 9 bases matching TRBD1. The trim removed 4 bases at V and 1 base at J, leaving 3 bases unmatched. This CDR3 has 15 residues. Germline V gives CDR1 SGHRS, CDR2 YFSETQ. The CDR3 DNA is TGCGCCAGCAGCACGGGACAGGGTTCCTACAATGAGCAGTTCTTC. This translates into CASSTGQGSYNEQFF.

The chain employs TRBV19 and TRBJ1-3; no clear D gene. The CDR3 has 13 amino acids. The V end lost 5 bases, the J end lost 2 bases, and 7 bases lay between the germline ends. Per germline, CDR1 LNHDA and CDR2 SQIVND (reference sequence). The CDR3 nucleotides read TGTGCCAGTAGTCCGACACCTGGAAACACCATATATTTT. This gives the protein CASSPTPGNTIYF.